Listed here is a single T cell receptor beta chain. The sample is drawn from a study of blood T cell repertoires in COVID-19. About the study: In each case, the material was cDNA or gDNA derived from T cells, B-cell-depleted T cells, or PBMCs.

In terms of age and location, participants ranged from roughly 18 to 100 years and lived in around 22 US areas. CDR1 MDHEN and CDR2 SYDVKM come from the germline V gene. Losses at the gene ends were 6 bases for V and 2 bases for J; bases not matched to a gene: 4. There are 14 residues in the CDR3. As processed by the authors: Nucleated cell counts were estimated from reference gene primer amplification. Method: immunoSEQ multiplex PCR; TCRdb's copy keeps in-frame clones and lacks some. Clone size and the V and J calls come from that table; the DNA yielded D and trimming. The sample has about 200,000 clones, approximately 86% seen once.

The sample consisted of PBMCs or T cells enriched from blood (not recorded which). The sequence was obtained from a woman aged 35 to 49 with acute COVID-19. This sequence joins TRBV28 and TRBJ1-3, with 7 bases matching TRBD1. DNA of the CDR3: TGTGCCAGCAGAGCACAGGGGCCTGGAAACACCATATATTTT. Translating gives CASRAQGPGNTIYF.